A single sample is the source of the 21 T cell receptor beta chains below, sequenced in a study of T cell changes during pregnancy in multiple sclerosis (dated by TCRdb to between 2018 and 2021). Receptor libraries were prepared by the immunoSEQ multiplex PCR assay. TCRdb provides this immuneACCESS table in a form limited to in-frame rearrangements. Some clones are lacking; in checked studies, under half of them reflect an unresolved V gene, and why the rest are absent is not known. Within this sample are over 50,000 clones, with about 89% of them counted one time only. Of the sample, about 1.8% is held by the ten largest clones. This specimen consisted of peripheral blood, obtained after pregnancy. The receptors were gathered from a female donor with multiple sclerosis, enrolled in a pregnancy study.

The chain employs TRBV6-5 and TRBJ2-5; D ambiguous. Per germline, CDR1 MNHEY and CDR2 SVGAGI. Between the trimmed V and J ends, which lost 7 bases and 4 bases, there was a span of 16 bases. The CDR3 length is 14 residues. CDR3 DNA sequence: TGTGCCAGCACCTCCGTCGGAGCGCTAGAGACCCAGTACTTC. The encoded protein is CASTSVGALETQYF.

The chain is built from TRBV4-2 and TRBJ2-1; TRBD2 matches 8 bases. The germline gives CDR1 LGHNA, CDR2 YNFKEQ. This CDR3 has 15 amino acids. The V and J ends lost 4 bases and 9 bases, in that order; junction bases with no gene match: 11. The CDR3, as DNA: TGTGCCAGCAGCCTGGGACTAGGGATGACAATTGAGCAGTTCTTC. Translated, it gives CASSLGLGMTIEQFF.

The chain links TRBV5-1 to TRBJ2-7; 9 nucleotides align to TRBD1. From germline, CDR1 is SGHRS and CDR2 YFSETQ. J gave up 1 base and V 3 bases, and 5 bases lay outside the gene matches. The CDR3 is 15 amino acids. CDR3 nucleotides: TGCGCCAGCAGCTCCCGACAGGGGGTTTCCTACGAGCAGTACTTC. Its translation: CASSSRQGVSYEQYF.

The J gene is TRBJ1-2, the V gene TRBV29-1; D perhaps matches TRBD1 (6 bases). CDR3 size: 12 residues. The V end was cut by 1 base, the J end by 4 bases, with 7 bases between. In germline, CDR1 is SQVTM, CDR2 ANQGSEA. CDR3 sequence (DNA): TGCAGCGTTGAAGGACAGGCCTATGGCTACACCTTC. It encodes CSVEGQAYGYTF.

This rearrangement joins TRBV6-4 to TRBJ2-3; 11 bases align to TRBD2. This CDR3 contains 16 residues. J gave up 2 bases and V 5 bases, and 6 bases lay outside the gene matches. CDR1 is MRHNA and CDR2 is SNTAGT in the germline V gene. CDR3 amino acids: CASSPIAGGHTDTQYF. DNA for the CDR3: TGTGCCAGCAGTCCCATAGCGGGGGGGCACACAGATACGCAGTATTTT.

CDR3 nucleotides: TGTGCCTTCGGACAGGGCCGCTTGGAAGCTTTCTTT. Amino acid sequence: CAFGQGRLEAFF. V is TRBV30 and J is TRBJ1-1; 8 nucleotides line up with TRBD1. The CDR3 sequence is 12 residues long. Trimming removed 7 bases from V and 8 bases from J; junction bases left unmatched: 9. Germline lookup yields CDR1 GTSNPN and CDR2 SVGIG (reference sequence).

J is TRBJ1-2 and V is TRBV4-3; D is undetermined. Germline CDR1 and CDR2: LGHNA and YSLEER. Trimming cost V 3 bases and J 8 bases, with 16 bases left between them. This CDR3 is built from 14 residues. CDR3 DNA sequence: TGCGCCAGCAGCCAGGGTCCTTTTCGGAGGGGCTACACCTTC. Its protein is CASSQGPFRRGYTF.

The rearrangement links TRBV19 to TRBJ1-1; D remains unclear. This CDR3 has 14 amino acids. V shed 3 bases and J shed 4 bases, with 12 bases lying between them. CDR1 LNHDA and CDR2 SQIVND come from the germline V gene (reference sequence). The CDR3 nucleotides are TGTGCCAGTAGTATGACTGAGTTGGTCACTGAAGCTTTCTTT. Translated: CASSMTELVTEAFF.

This clone has just one count. The J gene is TRBJ1-1, the V gene TRBV10-3; 7 bases are shared with TRBD1. V lost 6 bases to trimming and J lost 0 bases; unmatched junction nucleotides: 4. The CDR3 loop spans 14 amino acids. CDR1 ENHRY and CDR2 SYGVKD come from the germline V gene. The CDR3 DNA reads as TGTGCCATCAGAAACAGGGGTGTGAACACTGAAGCTTTCTTT. This gives the protein CAIRNRGVNTEAFF.

The rearrangement uses TRBV19 and TRBJ1-2, with D perhaps TRBD1 (6 bases). Germline CDR1 LNHDA, CDR2 SQIVND (reference sequence). The CDR3 is 16 residues long. The ends were cut back, 4 bases at V and 7 bases at J, with 22 bases in the middle. CDR3 amino acids: CASSTSGGGSHRGYTF. In DNA, the CDR3 is TGTGCCAGTAGTACCTCGGGGGGGGGCAGTCACCGTGGCTACACCTTC.

CDR3 coding DNA: TGTGCCAGCAGCTTTAACAGGGGGGGCACTGAAGCTTTCTTT. As protein: CASSFNRGGTEAFF. The chain uses TRBV11-2 and TRBJ1-1, with 8 bases lining up with TRBD1. The CDR3 extends over 14 amino acids. From germline, CDR1 is SGHAT and CDR2 FQNNGV. The ends lost 3 bases at V and 4 bases at J; junction bases unmatched: 4. The full variable domain, in which reference TRBV11-2 and TRBJ1-1 provide the parts outside the CDR3, is EAGVAQSPRYKIIEKRQSVAFWCNPISGHATLYWYQQILGQGPKLLIQFQNNGVVDDSQLPKDRFSAERLKGVDSTLKIQPAKLEDSAVYLCASSFNRGGTEAFFGQGTRLTVV.

This clone was recorded only once. The V gene is TRBV9, the J gene TRBJ1-1, with D perhaps matching TRBD1 (6 bases). Germline V gene lookup returns CDR1 SGDLS and CDR2 YYNGEE. With 4 bases removed from V and 4 bases from J, the gap between germline ends came to 14 bases. The CDR3 loop spans 14 amino acids. The CDR3 reads CASSPRGGITEAFF. CDR3 nucleotide sequence: TGTGCCAGCAGCCCCCGGGGGGGCATCACTGAAGCTTTCTTT.

The chain carries TRBV5-1 and TRBJ2-6; 7 bases are shared with TRBD1. The germline gives CDR1 SGHRS, CDR2 YFSETQ. Unmatched junction bases numbered 6, after V lost 2 bases and J lost 1 base. This CDR3 is 17 amino acids long. Here the CDR3 reads CASSFSGQRSGANVLTF. In DNA, the CDR3 is TGCGCCAGCAGCTTTTCGGGACAGAGGTCTGGGGCCAACGTCCTGACTTTC.

The chain links TRBV7-2 to TRBJ2-5; TRBD1 might be the D (5 bases). The CDR3 is 14 amino acids. V lost 1 base and J lost 1, with 7 bases in between. CDR1 is SGHTA, CDR2 FQGNSA, per germline. The CDR3 DNA follows: TGTGCCAGCAGCTTAGTCAGGGTCCAAGAGACCCAGTACTTC. Residues: CASSLVRVQETQYF.

The chain links TRBV15 to TRBJ1-2; weak D call: TRBD1 (5 bases). This CDR3 has 16 amino acids. CDR1 is LNHNV and CDR2 is YYDKDF in the germline V gene (reference sequence). The ends were cut back, 2 bases at V and 3 bases at J, with 16 bases in the middle. This CDR3 reads CATSRFSGGDYYGYTF. CDR3 nucleotide sequence: TGTGCCACCAGCAGATTCTCCGGGGGGGACTACTATGGCTACACCTTC.

The V and J genes are TRBV2 and TRBJ1-1; D remains ambiguous. Per the germline V gene, CDR1 is SNHLY and CDR2 is FYNNEI. The CDR3 length is 13 residues. V lost 10 bases to trimming and J lost 0 bases, with 12 bases between them. The CDR3 reads CATRVFMNTEAFF. CDR3 nucleotide sequence: TGTGCCACCCGGGTCTTCATGAACACTGAAGCTTTCTTT.

The chain combines TRBV5-5 with TRBJ1-1; D is uncertain. Germline V gives CDR1 SGHKS, CDR2 YYEKEE (reference sequence). The V and J ends lost 2 bases and 5 bases respectively, with 10 bases between them. This CDR3 is 13 amino acids long. CDR3: CASSLAALTEAFF. Here the CDR3 DNA reads TGTGCCAGCAGCTTAGCGGCGCTGACTGAAGCTTTCTTT.

With regard to this clone: One end of the junction is discordant with germline, which a read error may explain. The rearrangement uses TRBV7-7 and TRBJ1-5; 7 nucleotides line up with TRBD1. The CDR3 covers 17 residues. Germline V lookup: CDR1 SSHAT, CDR2 FNYEAQ (reference sequence). The CDR3 DNA is TGTGCTAGCAGCCTAATTCCCGGACAGGTCGACAATCAGCCCCAGCATTTT. Its translation: CASSLIPGQVDNQPQHF.

The chain carries TRBV6-5 and TRBJ2-2; D is possibly TRBD2 (6 bases). With 5 bases removed from V and 6 bases from J, the gap between germline ends came to 16 bases. Germline CDR1 and CDR2: MNHEY and SVGAGI. CDR3 length: 15 amino acids. The CDR3 region is CASSTRAGGAGELFF. The DNA of the CDR3 is TGTGCCAGCAGTACGCGGGCCGGGGGAGCCGGGGAGCTGTTTTTT.

This chain links TRBV11-2 with TRBJ2-7; TRBD2 might be the D (5 bases). Germline values: CDR1 SGHAT, CDR2 FQNNGV. V was trimmed by 6 bases and J by 6 bases, leaving 12 bases between them. The length of the CDR3 is 12 residues. The CDR3 DNA follows: TGTGCCAGCAGACTAGTCCCATCCGAGCAGTACTTC. It specifies CASRLVPSEQYF.

The J gene is TRBJ2-7, the V gene TRBV7-2; D may be TRBD2 (5 bases). The germline V gene has CDR1 SGHTA and CDR2 FQGNSA. Trimming left V 5 bases short and J 3 bases short, with 8 bases between. The length of the CDR3 is 12 residues. The DNA for the CDR3 is TGTGCCAGCAGCATCCGGGGCTACGAGCAGTACTTC. Encoded protein: CASSIRGYEQYF. The whole variable domain, filled in from reference TRBV7-2 and TRBJ2-7, reads GAGVSQSPSNKVTEKGKDVELRCDPISGHTALYWYRQSLGQGLEFLIYFQGNSAPDKSGLPSDRFSAERTGGSVSTLTIQRTQQEDSAVYLCASSIRGYEQYFGPGTRLTVT.